The 24 T cell receptor beta chains reported below all come from one sample, sequenced in a study of identical twins. TCRdb reprocessed the 5' RACE reads with MiXCR, giving one entry per CDR3 protein. The sample yields about 530,000 distinct CDR3 sequences, 20% to 25% seen once. Another study also made use of these data, one on yellow fever vaccine responses in identical twins.

The sample consisted of CD4+ T cells sorted from blood. Source of these receptors: a woman aged 18-29 years in good health.

This clonotype was observed at least ten times. The chain joins TRBV2 to TRBJ2-5; no firm D call. The CDR3 spans 14 residues. Trimming removed 3 bases at V and 4 bases at J, with 12 bases between. The germline gives CDR1 SNHLY, CDR2 FYNNEI. The DNA of the CDR3 is TGTGCCAGCAGTGATTGGTCCTCACGAGAGACCCAGTACTTC. Residues: CASSDWSSRETQYF.

This clonotype showed up just a few times. The V gene is TRBV12-3 or TRBV12-4, the J gene TRBJ1-5; possible D gene TRBD1, 6 bases. The V end lost 2 bases, the J end lost 6 bases, and 11 bases lay between the germline ends. This CDR3 has 14 residues. In DNA, the CDR3 is TGTGCCAGCAGTTTAACAGGGAAGGTTCAGCCCCAGCATTTT. It encodes CASSLTGKVQPQHF.

The chain uses TRBV28 and TRBJ2-7; D might be TRBD1 (6 bases). The CDR3 runs to 14 residues. The germline CDR1 and CDR2 sequences are MDHEN and SYDVKM. V was pared by 5 bases and J by 2 bases, with 13 bases between. CDR3 bases: TGTGCCAGCAGTCCAGGGGACGTCACCTACGAGCAGTACGTC. The encoded protein is CASSPGDVTYEQYV.

This clonotype was seen more than once but under ten times. The chain uses TRBV18 and TRBJ1-1, with 7 bases matching TRBD1. This CDR3 comprises 15 residues. With V trimmed by 3 bases and J by 6 bases, 10 bases remained unmatched. Germline-derived CDR1 and CDR2 are KGHSH and LQKENI. The DNA for the CDR3 is TGTGCCAGCTCACCCCCGACAGGGATGGTGGCTGAAGCTTTCTTT. Translation: CASSPPTGMVAEAFF. The variable domain in full, with the rest retrieved from reference TRBV18 and TRBJ1-1, is NAGVMQNPRHLVRRRGQEARLRCSPMKGHSHVYWYRQLPEEGLKFMVYLQKENIIDESGMPKERFSAEFPKEGPSILRIQQVVRGDSAAYFCASSPPTGMVAEAFFGQGTRLTVV.

This clonotype came up a few times. The chain recombines TRBV11-2 with TRBJ1-4; TRBD1 matches 11 bases. The V gene's germline CDR1 is SGHAT and CDR2 FQNNGV. The CDR3 spans 18 residues. Unmatched junction bases numbered 10, after V lost 0 bases and J lost 7 bases. The CDR3 loop reads CASSLDLWRTGGLEKLFF. The CDR3 DNA sequence: TGTGCCAGCAGCTTAGATCTGTGGAGGACAGGGGGCCTTGAAAAACTGTTTTTT.

This clonotype occurred a few times. The chain joins TRBV20-1 to TRBJ2-1, with 7 bases aligning to TRBD2. CDR3 size: 15 residues. The germline CDR1 and CDR2 sequences are DFQATT and SNEGSKA (reference sequence). The V and J ends lost 0 bases and 12 bases, in that order; junction bases with no gene match: 14. For the CDR3, the DNA is TGCAGTGCTAGAGAGGGGGGGAGACCCAATGGCGGGCAGTTCTTC. Translated: CSAREGGRPNGGQFF.

In its sample, this clonotype was seen many times. The gene calls are TRBV6-5 and TRBJ2-2, with 10 positions matching TRBD2. J gave up 1 base and V 4 bases, and 0 bases lay outside the gene matches. The CDR3 extends over 15 amino acids. Per the germline V gene, CDR1 is MNHEY and CDR2 is SVGAGI. The CDR3 nucleotides are TGTGCCAGCAGTTCTAGCGGGGGGAACACCGGGGAGCTGTTTTTT. It translates to CASSSSGGNTGELFF.

The J gene is TRBJ2-5, the V gene TRBV4-1; 9 positions match TRBD1. Germline loops: CDR1 MGHRA, CDR2 YSYEKL. This CDR3 contains 15 residues. Trimming at V came to 3 bases and at J to 5 bases, leaving 7 bases not matched to a gene. CDR3 sequence (DNA): TGCGCCAGCAGCCAGTGGGACAGGGACCGGGAGACCCAGTACTTC. Translating it yields CASSQWDRDRETQYF.

This clonotype has just a few counts. The chain combines TRBV7-9 with TRBJ2-2, with no clear D. Between the trimmed V and J ends, which lost 2 bases and 9 bases, there was a span of 10 bases. CDR3 length: 13 residues. CDR1 is SEHNR, CDR2 FQNEAQ, per germline (reference sequence). In DNA form, the CDR3 reads TGTGCCAGCAGCTTAAAGGTCCCTCGGGAGCTGTTTTTT. Its protein product is CASSLKVPRELFF.

This chain uses TRBV28 with TRBJ1-4, with no clear D. The CDR3 loop spans 12 amino acids. Germline lookup yields CDR1 MDHEN and CDR2 SYDVKM. Trimming left V 4 bases short and J 8 bases short, with 8 bases between. The CDR3 DNA sequence: TGTGCCAGCAGTTCCTCTCACGAAAAACTGTTTTTT. Translated, it gives CASSSSHEKLFF.

This clonotype was observed a few times. The chain couples TRBV6-1 to TRBJ1-5; 9 bases agree with TRBD1. Germline CDR1 MNHNS, CDR2 SASEGT. Trimming removed 8 bases from V and 5 bases from J; junction bases left unmatched: 10. The CDR3 contains 15 residues. The CDR3 reads CASADSTGGYQPQHF. The CDR3 DNA follows: TGTGCCAGCGCGGACTCGACAGGGGGGTATCAGCCCCAGCATTTT.

The rearrangement joins TRBV5-6 to TRBJ2-7, with a tentative D call TRBD1 (6 bases). V lost 0 bases and J 7 bases, leaving 14 bases between the germline ends. Germline-derived CDR1 and CDR2 are SGHDT and YYEEEE. The CDR3 runs 14 residues. The CDR3 here is CASSLGGHPFEQYV. The CDR3 region has the DNA TGTGCCAGCAGCTTGGGGGGACACCCTTTTGAGCAGTACGTC.

In its sample, this clonotype was seen a few times. This chain connects TRBV5-6 to TRBJ2-6; possibly TRBD2 for D (6 bases). CDR1 is SGHDT and CDR2 is YYEEEE in the germline V gene. The CDR3 spans 17 residues. The germline V and J ends were trimmed by 4 bases and 2 bases, with 16 bases remaining between them. CDR3: CASSNRDFYTGANVLTF. The DNA for the CDR3 is TGTGCCAGCAGCAACCGGGACTTTTATACTGGGGCCAACGTCCTGACTTTC. Full variable domain (remainder filled in from reference TRBV5-6 and TRBJ2-6): DAGVTQSPTHLIKTRGQQVTLRCSPKSGHDTVSWYQQALGQGPQFIFQYYEEEERQRGNFPDRFSGHQFPNYSSELNVNALLLGDSALYLCASSNRDFYTGANVLTFGAGSRLTVL.

This clonotype was seen a few times. This chain links TRBV27 with TRBJ2-3, with a tentative D call TRBD2 (6 bases). CDR3 size: 14 residues. The V and J ends lost 6 bases and 2 bases respectively, with 12 bases between them. Germline V gives CDR1 MNHEY, CDR2 SMNVEV (reference sequence). The CDR3 region is CASRRGRVTDTQYF. As DNA, the CDR3 is TGTGCCAGCAGGCGGGGCAGGGTCACAGATACGCAGTATTTT.

V is TRBV3-1 and J is TRBJ2-4; 10 positions agree with TRBD2. This CDR3 spans 13 amino acids. Germline CDR1 is LGHDT and CDR2 is YNNKEL (reference sequence). The junction had 5 bases not matched to a gene; V was cut back by 3 bases and J by 12 bases. The CDR3, as DNA: TGTGCCAGCAGCCACGCTAGCGGGAGAGATCAGTACTTC. Protein sequence: CASSHASGRDQYF.

This clonotype has a count of ten or more. The chain couples TRBV6-5 to TRBJ2-6; D unclear. The germline V gene has CDR1 MNHEY and CDR2 SVGAGI. V lost 5 bases and J 0 bases, leaving 8 bases between the germline ends. The CDR3 has 15 residues. Here the CDR3 reads CASSIAHSGANVLTF. DNA of the CDR3: TGTGCCAGCAGTATAGCTCACTCTGGGGCCAACGTCCTGACTTTC.

V is TRBV6-5 and J is TRBJ1-4; D is ambiguous. The V end lost 2 bases, the J end lost 8 bases, and 15 bases lay between the germline ends. In germline, CDR1 is MNHEY, CDR2 SVGAGI. CDR3 length: 15 residues. CDR3 DNA sequence: TGTGCCAGCAGTTACAGGGCAGGCGTAGGGGAAAAACTGTTTTTT. Its protein is CASSYRAGVGEKLFF.

This clonotype was observed a handful of times. The chain employs TRBV5-1 and TRBJ2-5, with D possibly TRBD1 on 6 matching bases. The CDR3 extends over 14 amino acids. Germline CDR1 SGHRS, CDR2 YFSETQ. V dropped 4 bases and J dropped 5 bases, with 15 bases sitting between them. The CDR3 here is CASSPMGADETQYF. The CDR3 DNA is TGCGCCAGCAGCCCGATGGGGGCGGATGAGACCCAGTACTTC.

The V call is TRBV7-2, the J call TRBJ2-2; D is tentatively TRBD1 or TRBD2 (5 bases each). V lost 0 bases and J 5 bases, leaving 16 bases between the germline ends. The CDR3 sequence is 17 residues long. Germline lookup yields CDR1 SGHTA and CDR2 FQGNSA. CDR3 sequence reads: CASSLAGTIMRTGELFF. In DNA form, the CDR3 reads TGTGCCAGCAGCTTAGCGGGGACCATCATGAGGACCGGGGAGCTGTTTTTT.

V gene TRBV11-2 combines with J gene TRBJ2-1, with D perhaps matching TRBD1 (6 bases). Germline CDR1 SGHAT, CDR2 FQNNGV. Trimming removed 8 bases at V and 7 bases at J, with 18 bases between. The CDR3 sequence is 14 residues long. CDR3 DNA sequence: TGTGCCAGCCAGGGGACCATCCTCGGAAATGAGCAGTTCTTC. Protein: CASQGTILGNEQFF.

The chain has TRBV3-1 and TRBJ2-3; D unresolved. The CDR3 is 12 residues long. In germline, CDR1 is LGHDT, CDR2 YNNKEL (reference sequence). Trimming removed 0 bases from V and 14 bases from J, with 12 bases in between. In DNA, the CDR3 is TGTGCCAGCAGCCAAGAGGGGTTTGGTTCGTATTTT. Protein product: CASSQEGFGSYF.

This clonotype was counted a few times. The chain is built from TRBV11-2 and TRBJ2-2; D is possibly TRBD1 or TRBD2 (6 bases each). The length of the CDR3 is 17 residues. V dropped 3 bases and J dropped 3 bases, with 17 bases sitting between them. The germline gives CDR1 SGHAT, CDR2 FQNNGV. The CDR3 nucleotides are TGTGCCAGCAGCTTCGGGGGCGAGACGTTTCACACCGGGGAGCTGTTTTTT. It encodes CASSFGGETFHTGELFF.

This clonotype has more than one count but fewer than ten. V gene TRBV4-1 combines with J gene TRBJ2-4, with D perhaps being TRBD1 or TRBD2 (5 bases each). This CDR3 has 17 amino acids. Per the germline V gene, CDR1 is MGHRA and CDR2 is YSYEKL. Trimming shortened V by 0 bases and J by 0 bases, and 12 bases separated the two germline ends. In nucleotides, the CDR3 is TGCGCCAGCAGCCAAGAAAATGTGGGGACAGCCAAAAACATTCAGTACTTC. Protein: CASSQENVGTAKNIQYF.

This chain uses TRBV10-2 with TRBJ1-2, with 7 positions matching TRBD1. Trimming at V came to 2 bases and at J to 4 bases, leaving 7 bases not matched to a gene. Germline values: CDR1 WSHSY, CDR2 SAAADI. CDR3 length: 15 amino acids. As DNA, the CDR3 is TGCGCCAGCAGTGAGCCGGGACAGACGGTCTATGGCTACACCTTC. Protein sequence: CASSEPGQTVYGYTF.